These 20 T cell receptor beta chains share one sample of origin, sequenced in a study of T cells in Graves' hyperthyroidism and ophthalmopathy. TCR beta CDR3 sequences were amplified from RNA transcripts. When the TCR CDR3 underwent first-round RT-PCR, the HTBI primer set was used. TCRdb reanalysed the multiplex PCR reads using MiXCR and keeps one entry per CDR3 protein. The data hold fewer than 550,000 distinct CDR3 sequences, with roughly a quarter observed a single time. The sample was blood. These receptors originate from a woman aged 25 to 39 with Graves' ophthalmopathy.

This clonotype was counted at least ten times. V and J are TRBV15 and TRBJ1-2, with a possible D match to TRBD1 (5 bases). The CDR3 has 15 amino acids. Trimming cost V 0 bases and J 4 bases, with 12 bases left between them. Germline CDR1 is LNHNV and CDR2 is YYDKDF (reference sequence). The CDR3 coding sequence is TGTGCCACCAGCAGAGATATTGGGGGAACCTATGGCTACACCTTC. This translates into CATSRDIGGTYGYTF. Using reference TRBV15 and TRBJ1-2 for the parts outside the CDR3, the full variable domain is DAMVIQNPRYQVTQFGKPVTLSCSQTLNHNVMYWYQQKSSQAPKLLFHYYDKDFNNEADTPDNFQSRRPNTSFCFLDIRSPGLGDTAMYLCATSRDIGGTYGYTFGSGTRLTVV.

In this sample, this clonotype turned up many times. This chain connects TRBV7-2 to TRBJ1-2, with D possibly being TRBD1 (6 bases). The CDR3 is 13 residues long. Per germline, CDR1 SGHTA and CDR2 FQGNSA. Trimming took off 2 bases at V and 5 bases at J, with 9 bases between the two ends. The chain's CDR3 is CASSLQGIYGYTF. CDR3 DNA sequence: TGTGCCAGCAGCTTACAGGGGATATATGGCTACACCTTC.

The V gene is TRBV20-1, the J gene TRBJ2-7, with D tentatively TRBD1 (6 bases). The CDR3 is 15 residues long. The germline gives CDR1 DFQATT, CDR2 SNEGSKA (reference sequence). V gave up 0 bases and J gave up 1 base, with 13 bases separating them. The CDR3 DNA reads as TGCAGTGCTAGAGATTTCCCGGACAGTTCCTACGAGCAGTACTTC. It yields the protein CSARDFPDSSYEQYF.

This clonotype was detected once. The V gene is TRBV12-3 or TRBV12-4, the J gene TRBJ1-5; D is unclear. Trimming cost V 5 bases and J 3 bases, with 17 bases left between them. CDR3 size: 16 residues. The CDR3 DNA is TGTGCCAGCAGTCCCGACGGATTGGAACACAATCAGCCCCAGCATTTT. It encodes CASSPDGLEHNQPQHF.

This clonotype was counted many times. The chain recombines TRBV2 with TRBJ2-7; no clear D gene. The CDR3 runs 12 residues. With 2 bases removed from V and 0 bases from J, the gap between germline ends came to 2 bases. Germline V CDR1 and CDR2: SNHLY, FYNNEI. CDR3 in amino acids: CASSEFSYEQYF. CDR3 bases: TGTGCCAGCAGTGAATTCTCCTACGAGCAGTACTTC.

This clonotype was counted many times. The chain couples TRBV6-1 to TRBJ1-2, with D perhaps TRBD1 (5 bases). There are 12 residues in the CDR3. Per germline, CDR1 MNHNS and CDR2 SASEGT. DNA for the CDR3: TGTGCAGGACGGGGGGCTAACTATGGCTACACCTTC. Amino acid sequence: CAGRGANYGYTF.

This clonotype was observed a single time. Possible read error: a much larger clone is one base away. The rearrangement uses TRBV20-1 and TRBJ2-2; either TRBD1 or TRBD2 may fit D (6 bases each). The V end was cut by 3 bases, the J end by 3 bases, with 29 bases between. Per germline, CDR1 DFQATT and CDR2 SNEGSKA (reference sequence). The CDR3 spans 20 residues. This CDR3 is CSARGTRGTLVAGYTGELFF. CDR3 nucleotide sequence: TGCAGTGCTAGGGGGACAAGGGGGACACTCGTGGCGGGGTACACCGGGGAGCTGTTTTTT.

There are many counts of this clonotype. CDR3 sequence (DNA): TGTGCCAGCAGTTCCGGTTGGAGGACTAACTATGGCTACACCTTC. This sequence encodes CASSSGWRTNYGYTF. The chain combines TRBV12-3 or TRBV12-4 with TRBJ1-2; D uncertain. The CDR3 is 15 amino acids. Trimming took off 4 bases at V and 0 bases at J, with 12 bases between the two ends.

The sample holds many counts of this clonotype. This chain joins TRBV12-3 or TRBV12-4 and TRBJ2-2; 9 bases are a match to TRBD2. This CDR3 is built from 14 residues. J lost 7 bases, V lost 6 bases, and 6 bases had no gene match. The CDR3 is CASSPGLASGELFF. In DNA, the CDR3 is TGTGCCAGCAGCCCGGGACTAGCTAGCGGGGAGCTGTTTTTT.

This clonotype was seen many times. One end of the junction does not line up with germline, which may come from a read error. V usage is TRBV27 and J usage is TRBJ2-3; TRBD1 aligns across 7 bases. Looked up from germline, CDR1 is MNHEY and CDR2 is SMNVEV (reference sequence). This CDR3 is built from 13 residues. CDR3 nucleotide sequence: TGTGCCAGCAGGCTTTCTGGGACAGATGCGCAGTATTTT. Residues: CASRLSGTDAQYF.

J is TRBJ2-7 and V is TRBV28; maybe TRBD2 (5 bases). Between the trimmed V and J ends, which lost 3 bases and 6 bases, there was a span of 15 bases. The germline gives CDR1 MDHEN, CDR2 SYDVKM. CDR3 length: 14 amino acids. The CDR3: CASSFRLASSEQYF. CDR3 coding DNA: TGTGCCAGCAGTTTCCGCCTCGCTAGCAGCGAGCAGTACTTC. Full variable domain (outside the CDR3, taken from reference TRBV28 and TRBJ2-7): DVKVTQSSRYLVKRTGEKVFLECVQDMDHENMFWYRQDPGLGLRLIYFSYDVKMKEKGDIPEGYSVSREKKERFSLILESASTNQTSMYLCASSFRLASSEQYFGPGTRLTVT.

The chain has TRBV15 and TRBJ2-2, with no clear D. This CDR3 contains 17 residues. Germline lookup yields CDR1 LNHNV and CDR2 YYDKDF (reference sequence). V dropped 0 bases and J dropped 4 bases, with 15 bases sitting between them. The CDR3 bases are TGTGCCACCAGCAGAGATCGAGTAGGGCCACTCACCGGGGAGCTGTTTTTT. Translating it yields CATSRDRVGPLTGELFF.

The CDR3 sequence: CASSTLGGINEQYF. CDR3 nucleotides: TGTGCCAGCAGTACCCTTGGAGGTATCAACGAGCAGTACTTC. This chain connects TRBV6-1 to TRBJ2-7; D is possibly TRBD2 (5 bases). Per the germline V gene, CDR1 is MNHNS and CDR2 is SASEGT. The CDR3 covers 14 residues. V lost 5 bases and J 5 bases, leaving 16 bases between the germline ends.

This clonotype was recorded at least ten times. This rearrangement joins TRBV27 to TRBJ1-1; D call uncertain. The CDR3 runs to 15 residues. V lost 2 bases, J lost 2 bases, and 12 bases lay in between. Germline CDR1 MNHEY, CDR2 SMNVEV (reference sequence). CDR3 sequence reads: CASSLTVTPNTEAFF. The DNA of the CDR3 is TGTGCCAGCAGTTTAACGGTGACGCCAAACACTGAAGCTTTCTTT.

The J gene is TRBJ1-1, the V gene TRBV11-1; no clear D. This CDR3 spans 16 amino acids. Germline V lookup: CDR1 SGHAT, CDR2 FQDESV (reference sequence). V gave up 0 bases and J gave up 0 bases, with 11 bases separating them. CDR3 sequence: CASSLAGKGVNTEAFF. The DNA for the CDR3 is TGTGCCAGCAGCTTAGCGGGCAAGGGTGTGAACACTGAAGCTTTCTTT.

In regard to this clonotype: Possible read error: a much larger clone is one base away. The chain couples TRBV15 to TRBJ2-5; D remains unclear. V lost 4 bases and J lost 3, with 9 bases in between. This CDR3 is built from 13 residues. The germline gives CDR1 LNHNV, CDR2 YYDKDF (reference sequence). CDR3 residues: CATSTSPEETQYF. The CDR3 region has the DNA TGTGCCACCAGCACCTCCCCGGAAGAGACCCAGTACTTC.

This clonotype was detected ten times or more. The rearrangement joins TRBV6-2 or TRBV6-3 to TRBJ1-5; D remains unclear. This CDR3 has 14 amino acids. Germline V gene data show CDR1 as MNHEY and CDR2 as SVGEGT. V lost 2 bases, J lost 3 bases, and 8 bases lay in between. CDR3 in DNA: TGTGCCAGCAGTTACGTCGGGATCAATCAGCCCCAGCATTTT. As protein: CASSYVGINQPQHF.

This clonotype is a singleton in its sample. The chain has TRBV7-2 and TRBJ2-5, with TRBD1 as a possible D gene (5 bases). The CDR3 covers 13 residues. In germline, CDR1 is SGHTA, CDR2 FQGNSA. V was clipped by 4 bases and J by 5 bases, with 11 bases between them. Written as DNA, the CDR3 is TGTGCCAGCAGCTACGGACATGGGGAGACCCAGTACTTC. Protein sequence: CASSYGHGETQYF. Full variable domain (outside the CDR3, taken from reference TRBV7-2 and TRBJ2-5): GAGVSQSPSNKVTEKGKDVELRCDPISGHTALYWYRQSLGQGLEFLIYFQGNSAPDKSGLPSDRFSAERTGGSVSTLTIQRTQQEDSAVYLCASSYGHGETQYFGPGTRLLVL.

This clonotype appeared a single time. The rearrangement uses TRBV9 and TRBJ2-5; D perhaps matches TRBD2 (5 bases). The length of the CDR3 is 11 residues. Germline CDR1 and CDR2: SGDLS and YYNGEE. V lost 4 bases and J 10 bases, leaving 11 bases between the germline ends. As DNA, the CDR3 is TGTGCCAGCAGCTTGTCCGGGGACCAGTACTTC. Protein sequence: CASSLSGDQYF.

This chain links TRBV10-2 with TRBJ2-7; D gene ambiguous. V lost 4 bases, J lost 5 bases, and 6 bases lay in between. Germline CDR1 WSHSY, CDR2 SAAADI. This CDR3 region has 11 residues. The CDR3 loop reads CASSVPNEQYF. DNA of the CDR3: TGCGCCAGCAGTGTTCCTAACGAGCAGTACTTC.